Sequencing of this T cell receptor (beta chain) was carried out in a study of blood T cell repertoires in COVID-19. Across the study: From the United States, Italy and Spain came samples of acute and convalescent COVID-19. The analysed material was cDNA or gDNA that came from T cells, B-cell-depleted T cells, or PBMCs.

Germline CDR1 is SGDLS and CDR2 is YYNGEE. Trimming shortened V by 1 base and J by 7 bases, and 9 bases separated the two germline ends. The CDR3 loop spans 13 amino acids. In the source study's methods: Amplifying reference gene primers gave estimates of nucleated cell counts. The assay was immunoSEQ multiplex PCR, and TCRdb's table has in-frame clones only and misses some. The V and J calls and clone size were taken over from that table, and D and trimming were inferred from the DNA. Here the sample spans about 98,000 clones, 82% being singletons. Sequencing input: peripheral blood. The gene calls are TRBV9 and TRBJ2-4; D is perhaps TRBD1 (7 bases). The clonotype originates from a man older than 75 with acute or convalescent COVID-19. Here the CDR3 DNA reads TGTGCCAGCAGCGTACAGGGGGGCAACATTCAGTACTTC. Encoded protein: CASSVQGGNIQYF.